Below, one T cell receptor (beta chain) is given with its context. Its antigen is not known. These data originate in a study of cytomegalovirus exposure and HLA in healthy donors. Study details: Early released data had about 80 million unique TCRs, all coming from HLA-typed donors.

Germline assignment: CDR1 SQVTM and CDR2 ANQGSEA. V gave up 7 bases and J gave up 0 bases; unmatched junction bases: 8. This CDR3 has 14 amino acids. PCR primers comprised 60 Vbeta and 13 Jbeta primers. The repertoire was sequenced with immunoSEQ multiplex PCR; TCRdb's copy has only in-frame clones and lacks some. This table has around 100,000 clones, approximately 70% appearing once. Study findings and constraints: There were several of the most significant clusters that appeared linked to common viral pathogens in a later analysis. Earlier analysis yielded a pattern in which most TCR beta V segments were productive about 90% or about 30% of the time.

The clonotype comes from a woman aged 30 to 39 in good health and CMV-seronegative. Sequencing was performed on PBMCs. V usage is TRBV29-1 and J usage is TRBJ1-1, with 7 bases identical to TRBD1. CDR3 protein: CSANRQGLNTEAFF. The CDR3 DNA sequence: TGCAGCGCAAATAGACAGGGTTTGAACACTGAAGCTTTCTTT. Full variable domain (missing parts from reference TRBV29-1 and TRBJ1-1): SAVISQKPSRDICQRGTSLTIQCQVDSQVTMMFWYRQQPGQSLTLIATANQGSEATYESGFVIDKFPISRPNLTFSTLTVSNMSPEDSSIYLCSANRQGLNTEAFFGQGTRLTVV.